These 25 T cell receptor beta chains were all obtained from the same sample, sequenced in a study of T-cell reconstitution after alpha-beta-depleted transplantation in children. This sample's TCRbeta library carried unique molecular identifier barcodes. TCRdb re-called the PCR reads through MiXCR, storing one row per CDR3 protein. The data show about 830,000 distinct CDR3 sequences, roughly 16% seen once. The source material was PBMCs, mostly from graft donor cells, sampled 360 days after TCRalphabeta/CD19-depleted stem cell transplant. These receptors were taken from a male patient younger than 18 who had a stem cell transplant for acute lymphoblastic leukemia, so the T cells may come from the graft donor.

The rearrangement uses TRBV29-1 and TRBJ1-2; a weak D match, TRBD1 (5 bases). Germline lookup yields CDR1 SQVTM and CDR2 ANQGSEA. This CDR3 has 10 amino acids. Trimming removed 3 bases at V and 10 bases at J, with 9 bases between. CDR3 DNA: TGCAGCGTTGACGGGGCTGACTACACCTTC. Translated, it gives CSVDGADYTF.

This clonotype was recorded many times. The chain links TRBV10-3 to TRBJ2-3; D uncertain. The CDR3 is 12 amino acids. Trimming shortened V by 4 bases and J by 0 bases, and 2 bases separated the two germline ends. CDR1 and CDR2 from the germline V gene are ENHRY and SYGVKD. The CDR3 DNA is TGTGCCATCAGTGGGAGCACAGATACGCAGTATTTT. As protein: CAISGSTDTQYF.

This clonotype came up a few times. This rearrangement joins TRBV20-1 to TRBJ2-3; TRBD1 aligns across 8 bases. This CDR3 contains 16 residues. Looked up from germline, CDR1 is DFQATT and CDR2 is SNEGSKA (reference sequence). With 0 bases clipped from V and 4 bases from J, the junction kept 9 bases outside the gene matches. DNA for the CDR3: TGCAGTGCTAGAGATCGGAACAGGGGGTCAGCAGATACGCAGTATTTT. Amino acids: CSARDRNRGSADTQYF.

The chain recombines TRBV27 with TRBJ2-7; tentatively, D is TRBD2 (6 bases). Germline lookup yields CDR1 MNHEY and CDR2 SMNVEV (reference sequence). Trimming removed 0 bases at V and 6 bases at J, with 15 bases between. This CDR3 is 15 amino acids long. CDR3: CASSLSGRYIPEQYF. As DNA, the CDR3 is TGTGCCAGCAGTTTATCAGGGAGGTATATACCCGAGCAGTACTTC.

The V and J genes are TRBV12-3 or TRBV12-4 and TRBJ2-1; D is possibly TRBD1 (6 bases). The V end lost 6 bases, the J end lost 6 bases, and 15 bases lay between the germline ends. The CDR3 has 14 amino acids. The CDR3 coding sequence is TGTGCCAGCAGCAGACAGGTTCGGGCCAATGAGCAGTTCTTC. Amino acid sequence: CASSRQVRANEQFF.

The CDR3 DNA follows: TGTGCCACCAGGGATATAAACACCGGGGAGCTGTTTTTT. Amino acids: CATRDINTGELFF. This sequence joins TRBV15 and TRBJ2-2; no firm D call. Germline V gene lookup returns CDR1 LNHNV and CDR2 YYDKDF (reference sequence). Trimming shortened V by 6 bases and J by 2 bases, and 7 bases separated the two germline ends. This CDR3 region has 13 residues.

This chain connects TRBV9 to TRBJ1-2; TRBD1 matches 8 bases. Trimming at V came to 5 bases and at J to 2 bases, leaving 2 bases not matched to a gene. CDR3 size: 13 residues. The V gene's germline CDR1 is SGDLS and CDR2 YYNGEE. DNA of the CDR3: TGTGCCAGCAGGGGACAGGAGAACTATGGCTACACCTTC. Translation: CASRGQENYGYTF.

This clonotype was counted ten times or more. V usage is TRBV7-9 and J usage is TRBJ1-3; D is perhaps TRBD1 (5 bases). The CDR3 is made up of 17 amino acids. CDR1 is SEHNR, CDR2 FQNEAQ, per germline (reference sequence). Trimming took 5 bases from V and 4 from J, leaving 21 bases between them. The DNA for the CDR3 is TGTGCCAGCAGCACGAAGTCCCTCTGGGGGTTCGGAAACACCATATATTTT. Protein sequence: CASSTKSLWGFGNTIYF.

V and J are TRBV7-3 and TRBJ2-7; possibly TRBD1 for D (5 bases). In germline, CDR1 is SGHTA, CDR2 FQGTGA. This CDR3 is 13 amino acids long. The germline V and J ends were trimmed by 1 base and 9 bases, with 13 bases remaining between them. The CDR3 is CASSLNDGAPQYF. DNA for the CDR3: TGTGCCAGCAGCTTAAACGATGGGGCCCCGCAGTACTTC.

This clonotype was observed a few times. CDR3 loop: CASSLGSPGLAYNEQFF. CDR3 in DNA: TGTGCCAGCAGCTTAGGGTCGCCGGGACTAGCCTACAATGAGCAGTTCTTC. V is TRBV7-3 and J is TRBJ2-1; 8 nucleotides match TRBD2. The trim removed 2 bases at V and 2 bases at J, leaving 8 bases unmatched. The CDR3 sequence is 17 residues long. Germline CDR1 is SGHTA and CDR2 is FQGTGA.

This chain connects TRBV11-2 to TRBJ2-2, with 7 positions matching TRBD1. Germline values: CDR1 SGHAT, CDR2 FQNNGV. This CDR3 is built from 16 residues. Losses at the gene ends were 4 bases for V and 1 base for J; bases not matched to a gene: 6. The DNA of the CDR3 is TGTGCCAGCAGCTCCCCGACAGGGAAGAACACCGGGGAGCTGTTTTTT. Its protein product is CASSSPTGKNTGELFF.

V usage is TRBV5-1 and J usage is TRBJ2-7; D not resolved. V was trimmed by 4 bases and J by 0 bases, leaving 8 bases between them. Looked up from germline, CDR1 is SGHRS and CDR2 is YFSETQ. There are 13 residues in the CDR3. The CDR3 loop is CASSGVASYEQYF. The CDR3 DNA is TGCGCCAGCAGCGGGGTTGCCTCCTACGAGCAGTACTTC.

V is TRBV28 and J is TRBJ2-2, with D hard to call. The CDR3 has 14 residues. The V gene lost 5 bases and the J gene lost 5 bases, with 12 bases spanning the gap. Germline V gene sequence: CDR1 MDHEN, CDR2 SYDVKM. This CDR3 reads CASSPSRVTGELFF. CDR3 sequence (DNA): TGTGCCAGCAGTCCCAGTCGGGTAACCGGGGAGCTGTTTTTT.

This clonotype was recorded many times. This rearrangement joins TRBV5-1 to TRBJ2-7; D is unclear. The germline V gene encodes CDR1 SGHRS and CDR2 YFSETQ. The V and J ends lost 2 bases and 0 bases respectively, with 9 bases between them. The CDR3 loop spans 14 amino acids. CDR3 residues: CASSFGRASYEQYF. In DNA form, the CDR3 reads TGCGCCAGCAGCTTTGGAAGGGCCTCCTACGAGCAGTACTTC. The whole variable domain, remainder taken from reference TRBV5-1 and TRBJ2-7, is KAGVTQTPRYLIKTRGQQVTLSCSPISGHRSVSWYQQTPGQGLQFLFEYFSETQRNKGNFPGRFSGRQFSNSRSEMNVSTLELGDSALYLCASSFGRASYEQYFGPGTRLTVT.

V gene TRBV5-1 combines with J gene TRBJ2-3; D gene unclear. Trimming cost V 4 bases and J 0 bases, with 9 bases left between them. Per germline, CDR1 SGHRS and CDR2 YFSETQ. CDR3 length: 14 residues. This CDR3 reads CASSPIPSTDTQYF. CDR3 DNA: TGCGCCAGCAGCCCGATACCTAGCACAGATACGCAGTATTTT.

CDR3 sequence (DNA): TGTGCCAGCAGCTTACAGGGAGATAACGCTGGAAACACCATATATTTT. It codes for CASSLQGDNAGNTIYF. This rearrangement joins TRBV7-8 to TRBJ1-3; tentative D call: TRBD1 (5 bases). V lost 2 bases, J lost 2 bases, and 13 bases lay in between. Germline V gene data show CDR1 as SGHVS and CDR2 as FQNEAQ. The CDR3 covers 16 residues.

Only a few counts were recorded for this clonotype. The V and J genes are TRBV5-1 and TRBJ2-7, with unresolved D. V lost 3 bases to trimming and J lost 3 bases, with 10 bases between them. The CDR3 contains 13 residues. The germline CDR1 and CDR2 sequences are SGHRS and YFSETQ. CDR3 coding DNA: TGCGCCAGCAGCTCTACTGACATCTACGAGCAGTACTTC. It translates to CASSSTDIYEQYF.

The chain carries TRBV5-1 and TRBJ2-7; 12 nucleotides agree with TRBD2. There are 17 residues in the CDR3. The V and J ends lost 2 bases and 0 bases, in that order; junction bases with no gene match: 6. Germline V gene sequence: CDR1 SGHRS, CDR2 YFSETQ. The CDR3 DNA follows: TGCGCCAGCAGCTTCCTAGCGGGAGGGATCAGCTCCTACGAGCAGTACTTC. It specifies CASSFLAGGISSYEQYF.

CDR3 residues: CSARDLGQGVISYNEQFF. The CDR3 DNA reads TGCAGTGCTAGAGATCTCGGACAGGGTGTTATTTCTTACAATGAGCAGTTCTTC. The chain links TRBV20-1 to TRBJ2-1; 8 bases line up with TRBD1. With V trimmed by 0 bases and J by 4 bases, 14 bases remained unmatched. Germline V lookup: CDR1 DFQATT, CDR2 SNEGSKA (reference sequence). The CDR3 loop spans 18 amino acids.

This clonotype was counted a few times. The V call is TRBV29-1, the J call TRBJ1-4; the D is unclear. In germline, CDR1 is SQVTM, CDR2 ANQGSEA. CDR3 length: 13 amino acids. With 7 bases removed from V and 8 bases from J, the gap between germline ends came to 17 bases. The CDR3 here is CSAKLVLEEKLFF. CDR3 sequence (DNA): TGCAGCGCGAAACTCGTCCTGGAAGAAAAACTGTTTTTT.

CDR3 nucleotide sequence: TGTGCCAGCAGTCGGGACAGAAGGGAACGTGGAAACACCATATATTTT. This translates into CASSRDRRERGNTIYF. The V and J genes are TRBV27 and TRBJ1-3; 7 bases fit TRBD1. V shed 5 bases, J shed 3 bases, and the junction held 10 bases outside the gene matches. The germline V gene encodes CDR1 MNHEY and CDR2 SMNVEV (reference sequence). The CDR3 extends over 16 amino acids.

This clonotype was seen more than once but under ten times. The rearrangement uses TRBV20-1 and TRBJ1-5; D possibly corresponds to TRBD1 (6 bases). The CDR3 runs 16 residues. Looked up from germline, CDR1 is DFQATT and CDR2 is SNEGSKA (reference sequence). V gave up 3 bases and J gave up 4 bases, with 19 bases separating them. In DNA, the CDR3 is TGCAGTGCTAGGACGGTCCAGGGGAGTCGTAATCAGCCCCAGCATTTT. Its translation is CSARTVQGSRNQPQHF.

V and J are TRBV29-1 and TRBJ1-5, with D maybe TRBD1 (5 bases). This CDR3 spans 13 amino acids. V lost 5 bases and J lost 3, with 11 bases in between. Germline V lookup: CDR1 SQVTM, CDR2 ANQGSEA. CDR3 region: CSVTWGNNQPQHF. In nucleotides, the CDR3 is TGCAGCGTTACGTGGGGCAACAATCAGCCCCAGCATTTT.

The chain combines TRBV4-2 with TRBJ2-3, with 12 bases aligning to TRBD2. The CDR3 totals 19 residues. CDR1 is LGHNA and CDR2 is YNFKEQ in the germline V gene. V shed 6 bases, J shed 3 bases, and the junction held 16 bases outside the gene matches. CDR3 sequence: CASRITVGLAGMATDTQYF. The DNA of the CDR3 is TGTGCCAGCAGGATCACCGTTGGACTAGCGGGAATGGCTACAGATACGCAGTATTTT.

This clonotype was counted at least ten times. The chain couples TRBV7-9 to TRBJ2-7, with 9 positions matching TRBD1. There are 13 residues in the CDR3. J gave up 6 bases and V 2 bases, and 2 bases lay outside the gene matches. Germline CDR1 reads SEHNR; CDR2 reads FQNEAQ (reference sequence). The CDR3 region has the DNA TGTGCCAGCAGCTTACTGGACAGGGGCGAGCAGTACTTC. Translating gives CASSLLDRGEQYF.